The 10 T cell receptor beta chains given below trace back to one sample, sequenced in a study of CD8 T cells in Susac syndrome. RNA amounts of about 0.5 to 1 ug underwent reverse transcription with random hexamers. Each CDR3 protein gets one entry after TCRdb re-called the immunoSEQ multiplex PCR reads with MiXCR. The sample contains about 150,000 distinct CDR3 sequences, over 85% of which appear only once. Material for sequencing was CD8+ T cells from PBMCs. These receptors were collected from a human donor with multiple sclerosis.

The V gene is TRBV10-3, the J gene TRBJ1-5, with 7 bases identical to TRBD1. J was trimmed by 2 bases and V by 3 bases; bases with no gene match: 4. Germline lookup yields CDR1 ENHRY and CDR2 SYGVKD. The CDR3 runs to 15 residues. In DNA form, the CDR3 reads TGTGCCATCAGTGACCAGGGGGGCCGCAATCAGCCCCAGCATTTT. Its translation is CAISDQGGRNQPQHF.

The CDR3 DNA sequence: TGTGCCAGCAGCTTGGAAAGGGGGCCCGGGAGACAGGCGGACAATGAGCAGTTCTTC. Its translation is CASSLERGPGRQADNEQFF. V usage is TRBV7-9 and J usage is TRBJ2-1, with TRBD1 as a possible D gene (7 bases). Trimming removed 3 bases at V and 5 bases at J, with 26 bases between. The CDR3 length is 19 residues. In germline, CDR1 is SEHNR, CDR2 FQNEAQ (reference sequence).

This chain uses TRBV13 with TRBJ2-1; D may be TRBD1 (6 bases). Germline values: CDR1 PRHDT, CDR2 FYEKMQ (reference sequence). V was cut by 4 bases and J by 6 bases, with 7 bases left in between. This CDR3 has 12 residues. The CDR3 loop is CASSSDSNEQFF. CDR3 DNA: TGTGCCAGCAGCTCGGACAGCAATGAGCAGTTCTTC.

CDR3 region: CASSPPEAYGYTF. The CDR3 DNA follows: TGTGCCAGCAGCCCCCCAGAGGCCTATGGCTACACCTTC. V and J are TRBV7-9 and TRBJ1-2; no clear D. V was shortened by 5 bases and J by 4 bases, with 11 bases between the two germline ends. Germline assignment: CDR1 SEHNR and CDR2 FQNEAQ (reference sequence). The CDR3 has 13 residues.

CDR3 coding DNA: TGCAGTGCCAGGGACAGGGAGGTGGAGACCCAGTACTTC. This gives the protein CSARDREVETQYF. This rearrangement joins TRBV20-1 to TRBJ2-5, with TRBD1 matching over 9 bases. The CDR3 is 13 amino acids. The germline V gene has CDR1 DFQATT and CDR2 SNEGSKA (reference sequence). Trimming took 6 bases from V and 5 from J; bases not matched to a gene: 7.

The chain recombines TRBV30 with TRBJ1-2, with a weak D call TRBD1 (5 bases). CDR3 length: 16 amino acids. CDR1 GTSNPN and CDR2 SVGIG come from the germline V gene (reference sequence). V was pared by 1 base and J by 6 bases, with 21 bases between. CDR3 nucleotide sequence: TGTGCCTGGAGTGCCACCCCTGCACAGGCTAGGGATGGCTACACCTTC. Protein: CAWSATPAQARDGYTF.

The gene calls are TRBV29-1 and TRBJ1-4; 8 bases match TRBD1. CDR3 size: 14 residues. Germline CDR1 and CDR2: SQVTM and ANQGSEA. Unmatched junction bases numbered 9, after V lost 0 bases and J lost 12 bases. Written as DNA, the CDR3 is TGCAGCGTTGAAGAAGGGCGTACAGGGGGGGAACTGTTTTTT. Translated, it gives CSVEEGRTGGELFF.

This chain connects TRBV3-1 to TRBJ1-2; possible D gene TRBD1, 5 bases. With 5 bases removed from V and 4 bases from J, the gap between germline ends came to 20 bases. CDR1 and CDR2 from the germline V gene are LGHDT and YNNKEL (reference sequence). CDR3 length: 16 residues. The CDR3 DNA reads TGTGCCAGCAGCGACCTCCGGGCGCAGGGCGGCTATGGCTACACCTTC. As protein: CASSDLRAQGGYGYTF.

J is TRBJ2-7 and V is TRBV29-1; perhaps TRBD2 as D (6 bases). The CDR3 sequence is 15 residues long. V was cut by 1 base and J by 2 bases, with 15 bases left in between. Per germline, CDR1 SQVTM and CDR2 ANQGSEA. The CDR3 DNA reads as TGCAGCGTTGAAGTTCCGGGGAGGACTACCTACGAGCAGTACTTC. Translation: CSVEVPGRTTYEQYF.

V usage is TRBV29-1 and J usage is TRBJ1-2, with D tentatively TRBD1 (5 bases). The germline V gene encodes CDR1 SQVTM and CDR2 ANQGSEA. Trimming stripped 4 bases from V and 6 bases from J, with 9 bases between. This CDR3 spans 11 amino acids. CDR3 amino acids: CSVAGHNGYTF. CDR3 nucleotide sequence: TGCAGCGTTGCAGGGCACAATGGCTACACCTTC.